Shown below are 19 T cell receptor beta chains from a single sample sequenced in a study of persistence of HIV-infected CD4 T cells (dated by TCRdb to about 2020). TCRbeta repertoires were sequenced from genomic DNA with the immunoSEQ hsTCRB assay version 4 in survey mode. The table was pulled from immuneACCESS by TCRdb, which kept in-frame rearrangements only. Such tables lose some clones; where checked, under half of the loss comes from unresolved V genes, and the rest has no known cause. Here the sample has under 50,000 clones; approximately 90% occur a single time. Around 3.4% of the sample lies in the top ten. The antigens these receptors bind are not known. The intended sense of this specimen's treatment or condition label: suppressive antiretroviral therapy. Cells were stimulated with anti-CD3/anti-CD28 magnetic beads as a nonspecific positive control representing the CD4+ T cell repertoire. Responding CD4+ T cells were sorted by upregulation of both CD40 ligand and CD69.

The source was CD4+ T cells sorted from PBMCs after roughly 18-hour stimulation, collected from a patient who received antiretroviral therapy. The sample's cell subset or site label, decoded: CD40L+CD69+ CD4 T cells responding to anti-CD3/anti-CD28 beads, representing the overall repertoire. These receptors all come from an adult woman with HIV who was CMV-seropositive.

This chain links TRBV5-1 with TRBJ2-7; the D call may be TRBD1 or TRBD2 (7 bases each). V was pared by 2 bases and J by 6 bases, with 18 bases between. The V gene's germline CDR1 is SGHRS and CDR2 YFSETQ. This CDR3 comprises 15 residues. The DNA of the CDR3 is TGCGCCAGCAGCTTTAGCCAGGGGGGGACCGGCGAGCAGTACTTC. Its protein product is CASSFSQGGTGEQYF.

The chain uses TRBV9 and TRBJ1-1; D is perhaps TRBD1 (6 bases). The CDR3 runs 15 residues. Per the germline V gene, CDR1 is SGDLS and CDR2 is YYNGEE. V was pared by 0 bases and J by 5 bases, with 14 bases between. CDR3 residues: CASSVVVGAETEAFF. CDR3 DNA: TGTGCCAGCAGCGTAGTTGTGGGGGCGGAAACTGAAGCTTTCTTT.

V gene TRBV18 combines with J gene TRBJ1-4; D call uncertain. CDR3 length: 14 residues. CDR1 is KGHSH and CDR2 is LQKENI in the germline V gene. V gave up 1 base and J gave up 0 bases, with 3 bases separating them. As DNA, the CDR3 is TGTGCCAGCTCACCACAGACAACTAATGAAAAACTGTTTTTT. Protein product: CASSPQTTNEKLFF.

V gene TRBV28 combines with J gene TRBJ1-6; tentative D call: TRBD1 (6 bases). Germline V lookup: CDR1 MDHEN, CDR2 SYDVKM. The CDR3 length is 13 residues. CDR3 sequence: CAHRQDGGSPLHF. CDR3 DNA: TGTGCACACCGACAGGACGGGGGTTCACCCCTCCACTTT.

This sequence joins TRBV6-5 and TRBJ2-7; no reliable D call. Germline CDR1 reads MNHEY; CDR2 reads SVGAGI. There are 13 residues in the CDR3. V shed 6 bases and J shed 1 base, with 10 bases lying between them. The CDR3, as DNA: TGTGCCAGCAGAGTGGGCCTATCCTACGAGCAGTACTTC. Translation: CASRVGLSYEQYF.

The chain combines TRBV9 with TRBJ2-1; D call uncertain. The CDR3 loop spans 11 amino acids. Germline loops: CDR1 SGDLS, CDR2 YYNGEE. Trimming took off 0 bases at V and 12 bases at J, with 7 bases between the two ends. CDR3: CASSVGGVQFF. The CDR3 DNA is TGTGCCAGCAGCGTAGGAGGAGTGCAGTTCTTC.

The chain has TRBV7-9 and TRBJ1-4, with no clear D. Trimming left V 5 bases short and J 0 bases short, with 10 bases between. Looked up from germline, CDR1 is SEHNR and CDR2 is FQNEAQ (reference sequence). CDR3 length: 15 amino acids. CDR3 nucleotide sequence: TGTGCCAGCAGCCCGCGGAGCACAACTAATGAAAAACTGTTTTTT. Translated: CASSPRSTTNEKLFF.

The chain combines TRBV11-3 with TRBJ2-7, with unresolved D. Per germline, CDR1 SGHNT and CDR2 YENEEA. V shed 1 base and J shed 2 bases, with 9 bases lying between them. The CDR3 runs 14 residues. For the CDR3, the DNA is TGTGCCAGCAGCTTAGGGGCAGGACCCTACGAGCAGTACTTC. Its protein product is CASSLGAGPYEQYF.

This rearrangement joins TRBV2 to TRBJ2-3; possibly TRBD1 for D (7 bases). CDR3 size: 16 residues. The V and J ends lost 8 bases and 6 bases respectively, with 24 bases between them. Germline CDR1 SNHLY, CDR2 FYNNEI. CDR3 amino acids: CASSQEGAQAGDTQYF. The CDR3 DNA follows: TGTGCCAGCTCTCAAGAGGGGGCTCAGGCGGGGGATACGCAGTATTTT.

V is TRBV27 and J is TRBJ1-6; 7 bases fit TRBD1. There are 18 residues in the CDR3. Germline trimming cut 6 bases from V and 4 bases from J; bases unmatched to any gene: 15. Germline V gene lookup returns CDR1 MNHEY and CDR2 SMNVEV (reference sequence). CDR3: CASSPERRGRQYNSPLHF. CDR3 DNA sequence: TGTGCCAGCAGCCCCGAGAGAAGGGGGCGACAGTATAATTCACCCCTCCACTTT.

This sequence joins TRBV18 and TRBJ2-1; D uncertain. V was cut by 1 base and J by 1 base, with 11 bases left in between. CDR1 and CDR2 (germline): KGHSH, LQKENI. This CDR3 has 16 amino acids. CDR3 coding DNA: TGTGCCAGCTCACCACAAGCGACTGTGTCCTACAATGAGCAGTTCTTC. Translating gives CASSPQATVSYNEQFF. The complete variable domain, with remaining parts taken from reference TRBV18 and TRBJ2-1, reads NAGVMQNPRHLVRRRGQEARLRCSPMKGHSHVYWYRQLPEEGLKFMVYLQKENIIDESGMPKERFSAEFPKEGPSILRIQQVVRGDSAAYFCASSPQATVSYNEQFFGPGTRLTVL.

The J gene is TRBJ2-2, the V gene TRBV7-4; the D gene could be TRBD1 or TRBD2 (5 bases each). Trimming took off 4 bases at V and 6 bases at J, with 21 bases between the two ends. Germline V lookup: CDR1 SGHVT, CDR2 SQSDAQ. The CDR3 is made up of 17 amino acids. CDR3: CASSSRVFGARAGELFF. The CDR3 DNA reads as TGTGCCAGCAGCTCGAGGGTATTCGGGGCTCGGGCCGGGGAGCTGTTTTTT.

This chain connects TRBV18 to TRBJ1-1; 7 nucleotides match TRBD1. Unmatched junction bases numbered 7, after V lost 6 bases and J lost 3 bases. This CDR3 comprises 14 residues. CDR1 is KGHSH, CDR2 LQKENI, per germline. CDR3 coding DNA: TGTGCCAGCTCTCAACAGGGGAGGGACACTGAAGCTTTCTTT. Its translation is CASSQQGRDTEAFF.

This clone has only a few counts. The rearrangement joins TRBV5-1 to TRBJ1-3; D is perhaps TRBD1 (6 bases). Germline V gene data show CDR1 as SGHRS and CDR2 as YFSETQ. V lost 4 bases and J lost 0, with 17 bases in between. The CDR3 sequence is 17 residues long. The chain's CDR3 is CASSVSGTPDSGNTIYF. The CDR3 nucleotides are TGCGCCAGCAGCGTGTCCGGGACACCCGACTCTGGAAACACCATATATTTT.

The V gene is TRBV25-1, the J gene TRBJ1-1; 10 bases match TRBD1. V shed 0 bases and J 8 bases; nucleotides not matched to a gene: 3. Per the germline V gene, CDR1 is MGHDK and CDR2 is SYGVNS. CDR3 length equals 14 residues. CDR3 residues: CASSEYRDRGEAFF. CDR3 bases: TGTGCCAGCAGTGAATACCGGGACAGGGGAGAAGCTTTCTTT.

CDR3 sequence reads: CASSPIGGMNTEAFF. CDR3 sequence (DNA): TGTGCCAGCTCACCAATCGGGGGGATGAACACTGAAGCTTTCTTT. The gene calls are TRBV18 and TRBJ1-1; weak D call: TRBD1 (5 bases). Trimming took off 2 bases at V and 0 bases at J, with 10 bases between the two ends. CDR1 and CDR2 (germline): KGHSH, LQKENI. CDR3 length: 15 amino acids.

Remarks on this clone: This specimen includes other DNA sequences encoding the same CDR3. The chain links TRBV28 to TRBJ1-1; D unclear. Germline CDR1 is MDHEN and CDR2 is SYDVKM. CDR3 size: 11 residues. The V gene lost 4 bases and the J gene lost 1 base, with 1 base spanning the gap. The CDR3 loop is CASSSNTEAFF. The CDR3 nucleotides are TGTGCCAGCAGTTCGAACACTGAAGCTTTCTTT.

The rearrangement links TRBV11-3 to TRBJ2-7; D gene uncertain. Germline V lookup: CDR1 SGHNT, CDR2 YENEEA. The CDR3 consists of 12 residues. V was trimmed by 2 bases and J by 2 bases, leaving 4 bases between them. The CDR3 DNA reads as TGTGCCAGCAGCTTATCCGCCTACGAGCAGTACTTC. Translating it yields CASSLSAYEQYF.

V is TRBV7-7 and J is TRBJ2-1; 10 bases line up with TRBD2. Germline CDR1 SSHAT, CDR2 FNYEAQ (reference sequence). CDR3 length equals 15 residues. The trim removed 5 bases at V and 3 bases at J, leaving 4 bases unmatched. The CDR3 here is CASSGLAGDYNEQFF. The CDR3 DNA reads as TGTGCCAGCAGCGGGCTAGCGGGGGACTACAATGAGCAGTTCTTC.